This T cell receptor (beta chain) derives from a study of blood T cell repertoires in COVID-19. Study at large: T cells, B-cell-depleted T cells, or PBMCs supplied cDNA or gDNA.

In the source study's methods: How many nucleated cells were present was estimated from reference gene primer amplification. The assay was immunoSEQ multiplex PCR, and TCRdb's table has in-frame clones only and misses some. Clone size and V and J calls were adopted from that table, with D and trimming inferred from the DNA. The table lists 130,000 or so clones, 84% of them singletons. CDR1 and CDR2 (germline): LNHDA, SQIVND (reference sequence). The V segment lost 6 bases and the J segment 0 bases; nucleotides outside the gene matches: 3. The CDR3 totals 15 residues. Sequenced material: peripheral blood. The TCR sequence derives from a woman aged 55-75 years with acute or convalescent COVID-19. The chain joins TRBV19 to TRBJ2-1; 9 bases line up with TRBD1. The DNA of the CDR3 is TGTGCCAGTAGCCCGGACAGGGGCTCCTACAATGAGCAGTTCTTC. Translating it yields CASSPDRGSYNEQFF.